The source of this T cell receptor beta chain is a study of CD8 T cells in Susac syndrome. Random-hexamer reverse transcription was applied to about 0.45 to 1 ug RNA. Via MiXCR, TCRdb re-called the immunoSEQ multiplex PCR reads, giving one row per CDR3 protein. The sample includes 170,000 or so distinct CDR3 sequences, more than 95% seen only once; the top ten take around 0.13%. Blood CD8+ and CD4+ T cells underwent high-throughput TCR beta sequencing. Study-wide points: As acknowledged by the study, its TCR sequencing and HLA analysis included a relatively small number of individuals.

The germline V and J ends were trimmed by 5 bases and 7 bases, with 9 bases remaining between them. The CDR3 is 12 amino acids. The germline gives CDR1 SGHTA, CDR2 FQGNSA. About this clonotype: Its antigen is still unknown.

Input material: CD4+ T cells from PBMCs. The source of this sequence is a human donor with Susac syndrome. V and J are TRBV7-2 and TRBJ2-4; the D is unclear. The CDR3 protein is CASSELGNIQYF. CDR3 sequence (DNA): TGTGCCAGCAGCGAACTCGGCAACATTCAGTACTTC.